The sequence of this TCR beta chain was determined in a study of OX40 agonist ivuxolimab in advanced cancers. Study-wide context: Ivuxolimab doses were 0.01, 0.1, 0.3, 1.5, 3 or 10 mg/kg every 2 weeks.

Assay used: immunoSEQ multiplex PCR; TCRdb lists only in-frame clones, some missing. The data contain about 82,000 clones, 75% to 90% of them singletons. The table lists this clone with a count of one. The sequences come from CD4+ or CD8+ T cells sorted from blood, collected in a trial of the OX40 agonist ivuxolimab. The clonotype was recovered from an adult with an advanced solid tumor such as melanoma, head and neck, liver or kidney cancer.

CDR3 sequence reads: CASQLAGVPYEQYF. For the CDR3, the DNA is TGTGCCAGCCAACTAGCGGGTGTCCCCTACGAGCAGTACTTC. The V call is TRBV10-3, the J call TRBJ2-7; TRBD2 matches 9 bases. Trimming at V came to 10 bases and at J to 2 bases, leaving 9 bases not matched to a gene. The germline gives CDR1 ENHRY, CDR2 SYGVKD. The CDR3 extends over 14 amino acids.